The following is a TCR beta chain sequence with its context. CDR1 and CDR2 (germline): SGHTA, FQGNSA. The V end lost 0 bases, the J end lost 7 bases, and 10 bases lay between the germline ends. CDR3 length: 14 amino acids. In the study's own analysis: Scientists estimated how many nucleated cells there were by amplifying reference gene primers. This table comes from immunoSEQ multiplex PCR, and its TCRdb copy is limited to in-frame clones, with some not included. V, J and clone size are taken as reported in that table, and D and trimming were inferred from the DNA itself. Of 70,000 to 80,000 clones in the sample, 75% to 85% were seen once. The sample originates from a study of blood T cell repertoires in COVID-19. The wider study: Both acute and convalescent COVID-19 samples were obtained from the United States, Italy and Spain.

The material sequenced was peripheral blood. V usage is TRBV7-2 and J usage is TRBJ1-3, with D unresolved. The TCR was taken from a man at least 80 years old with acute or convalescent COVID-19. The CDR3 reads CASSLAGRENTIYF. The CDR3 DNA sequence: TGTGCCAGCAGCTTAGCGGGGAGGGAGAACACCATATATTTT.